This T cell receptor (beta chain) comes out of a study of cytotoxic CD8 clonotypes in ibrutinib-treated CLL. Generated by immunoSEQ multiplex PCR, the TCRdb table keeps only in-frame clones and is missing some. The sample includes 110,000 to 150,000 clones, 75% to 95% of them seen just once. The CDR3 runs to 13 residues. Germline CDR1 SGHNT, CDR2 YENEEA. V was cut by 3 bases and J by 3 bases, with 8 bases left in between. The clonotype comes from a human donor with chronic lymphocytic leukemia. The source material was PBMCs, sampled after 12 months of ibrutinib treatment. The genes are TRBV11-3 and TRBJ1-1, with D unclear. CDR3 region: CASSLGLDTEAFF. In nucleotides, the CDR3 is TGTGCCAGCAGCTTGGGGTTGGACACTGAAGCTTTCTTT.